Listed below are T cell receptor beta chains from one sample, sequenced in a study of T cells expressing NK-cell markers. After re-calling the 5' RACE reads, TCRdb lists one entry per CDR3 protein, DNA absent. This listing includes around 470,000 distinct CDR3 sequences. Sequencing input: blood T cells: a sorted CD56 or NKG2C T cell subset, CD4+ or CD8+ T cells, or bulk PBMC T cells (not recorded which). Every receptor here comes from a woman aged 45-65 years in good health. Both conserved end residues are part of each CDR3. Fields, in order: J gene, V gene, CDR3 protein.

J gene: TRBJ2-5; V gene: TRBV11-2; CDR3 protein: CASSPGVEETQYF
J gene: TRBJ2-3; V gene: TRBV7-9; CDR3 protein: CASAPWGEADTQYF
J gene: TRBJ2-1; V gene: TRBV12-3/TRBV12-4; CDR3 protein: CASSFGQGVIDEQFF
J gene: TRBJ2-7; V gene: TRBV20-1; CDR3 protein: CSARTSGTGGDEQYF
J gene: TRBJ2-1; V gene: TRBV3-1; CDR3 protein: CASSRILAQSLNEQFF
J gene: TRBJ2-3; V gene: TRBV30; CDR3 protein: CAWNPASTDTQYF
J gene: TRBJ2-1; V gene: TRBV24-1; CDR3 protein: CATSDQSGDSYNEQFF
J gene: TRBJ1-1; V gene: TRBV12-3/TRBV12-4; CDR3 protein: CASSLGPEAFF
J gene: TRBJ1-4; V gene: TRBV5-4; CDR3 protein: CASSLERASNEKLFF
J gene: TRBJ1-5; V gene: TRBV6-5; CDR3 protein: CASSRLDRGHQPQHF
J gene: TRBJ1-1; V gene: TRBV10-1; CDR3 protein: CASSRNGGEAFF
J gene: TRBJ2-1; V gene: TRBV7-9; CDR3 protein: CASSLGRVGRGQFF
J gene: TRBJ2-1; V gene: TRBV7-8; CDR3 protein: CASSFLTSGSYRNEQFF
J gene: TRBJ2-3; V gene: TRBV9; CDR3 protein: CASSKIGTSGLDTQYF
J gene: TRBJ2-6; V gene: TRBV2; CDR3 protein: CASSLKSGANVLTF
J gene: TRBJ2-3; V gene: TRBV20-1; CDR3 protein: CSASREAGTDTQYF
J gene: TRBJ1-1; V gene: TRBV19; CDR3 protein: CASSRGGELNTEAFF
J gene: TRBJ1-2; V gene: TRBV24-1; CDR3 protein: CATADRRSGYTF
J gene: TRBJ2-7; V gene: TRBV7-9; CDR3 protein: CASGQISYEQYF
J gene: TRBJ2-7; V gene: TRBV5-1; CDR3 protein: CASTGGVSYEQYF
J gene: TRBJ2-1; V gene: TRBV10-3; CDR3 protein: CAISESMMFMAGEVGESYNEQFF
J gene: TRBJ1-6; V gene: TRBV12-3/TRBV12-4; CDR3 protein: CASSWGVSPLHF